This T cell receptor beta chain was documented in a study of shared clonotypes between healthy human individuals. Study-wide findings and caveats: A handful of donors shared about 5% of their naive CD4 clonotypes.

Generated by immunoSEQ multiplex PCR, the TCRdb table keeps only in-frame clones and is missing some. Among 2 million or so clones listed, roughly 96% were seen once. Of note for this clone: Antigen: not known. One junction end disagrees with the germline gene, perhaps due to a read error.

The clonotype originates from a man between 18 and 35 years old in good health. What was sequenced was naive CD4+ T cells sorted from blood. Subset here: CD45RA+ positively selected.

CDR3 in amino acids: CAISEISANTDTQYF. The CDR3 DNA follows: TGTGCCATCAGTGAGATTAGCGCAAACACAGATACGCAGTATTTT. This chain joins TRBV6-4 and TRBJ2-3, with D possibly being TRBD2 (5 bases). Germline loops: CDR1 MRHNA, CDR2 SNTAGT. The CDR3 has 15 amino acids.